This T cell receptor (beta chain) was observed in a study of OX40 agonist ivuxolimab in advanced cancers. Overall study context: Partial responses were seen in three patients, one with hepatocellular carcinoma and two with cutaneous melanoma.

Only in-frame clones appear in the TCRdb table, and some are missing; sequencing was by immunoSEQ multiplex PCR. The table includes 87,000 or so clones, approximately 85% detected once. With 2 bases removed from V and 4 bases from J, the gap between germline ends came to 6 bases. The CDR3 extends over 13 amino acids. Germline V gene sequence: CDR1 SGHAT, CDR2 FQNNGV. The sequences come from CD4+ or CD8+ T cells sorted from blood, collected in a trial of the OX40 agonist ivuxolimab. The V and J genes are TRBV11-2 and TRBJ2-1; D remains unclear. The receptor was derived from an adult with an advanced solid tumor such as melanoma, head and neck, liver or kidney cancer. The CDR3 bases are TGTGCCAGCAGCTTATTACTGTACAATGAGCAGTTCTTC. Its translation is CASSLLLYNEQFF. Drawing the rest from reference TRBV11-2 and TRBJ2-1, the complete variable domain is EAGVAQSPRYKIIEKRQSVAFWCNPISGHATLYWYQQILGQGPKLLIQFQNNGVVDDSQLPKDRFSAERLKGVDSTLKIQPAKLEDSAVYLCASSLLLYNEQFFGPGTRLTVL.